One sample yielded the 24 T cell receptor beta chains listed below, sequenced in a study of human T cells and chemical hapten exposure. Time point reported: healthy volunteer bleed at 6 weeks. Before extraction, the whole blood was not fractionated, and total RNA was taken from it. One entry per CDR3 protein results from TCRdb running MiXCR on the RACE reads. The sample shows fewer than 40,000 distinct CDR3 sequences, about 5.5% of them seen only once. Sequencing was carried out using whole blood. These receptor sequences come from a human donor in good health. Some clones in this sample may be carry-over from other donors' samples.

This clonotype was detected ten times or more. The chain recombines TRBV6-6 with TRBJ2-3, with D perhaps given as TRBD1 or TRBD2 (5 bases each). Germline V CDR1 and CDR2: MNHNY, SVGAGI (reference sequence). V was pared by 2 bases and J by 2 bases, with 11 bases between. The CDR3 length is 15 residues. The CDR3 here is CASSYGAGTTDTQYF. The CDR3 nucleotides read TGTGCCAGCAGTTACGGGGCAGGGACCACAGATACGCAGTATTTT.

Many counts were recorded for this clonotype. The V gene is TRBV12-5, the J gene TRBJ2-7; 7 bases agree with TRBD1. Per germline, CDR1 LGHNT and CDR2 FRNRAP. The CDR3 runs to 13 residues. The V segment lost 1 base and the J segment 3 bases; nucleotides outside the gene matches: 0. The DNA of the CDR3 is TGTGCTAGTGGTTTGGACAGGGGCTACGAGCAGTACTTC. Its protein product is CASGLDRGYEQYF.

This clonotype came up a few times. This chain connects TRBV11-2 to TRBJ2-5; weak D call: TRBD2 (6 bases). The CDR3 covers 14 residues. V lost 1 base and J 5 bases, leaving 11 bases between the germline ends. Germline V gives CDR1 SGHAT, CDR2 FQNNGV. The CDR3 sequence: CASSLGGVAETQYF. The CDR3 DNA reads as TGTGCCAGCAGCTTAGGCGGGGTGGCTGAGACCCAGTACTTC.

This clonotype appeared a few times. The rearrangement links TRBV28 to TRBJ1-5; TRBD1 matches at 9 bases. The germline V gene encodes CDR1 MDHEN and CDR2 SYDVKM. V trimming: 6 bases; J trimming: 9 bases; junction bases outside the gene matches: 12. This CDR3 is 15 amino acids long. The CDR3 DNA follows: TGTGCCAGCAGCCCCCCCCCGGGACAGGGTTGGCCCCAGCATTTT. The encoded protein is CASSPPPGQGWPQHF.

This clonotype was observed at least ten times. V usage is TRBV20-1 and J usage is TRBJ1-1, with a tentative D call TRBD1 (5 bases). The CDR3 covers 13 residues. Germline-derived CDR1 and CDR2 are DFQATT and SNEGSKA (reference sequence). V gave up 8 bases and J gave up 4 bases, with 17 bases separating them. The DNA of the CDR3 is TGCAGTCCCAGTGGAGGGGCGGGCACTGAAGCTTTCTTT. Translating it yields CSPSGGAGTEAFF.

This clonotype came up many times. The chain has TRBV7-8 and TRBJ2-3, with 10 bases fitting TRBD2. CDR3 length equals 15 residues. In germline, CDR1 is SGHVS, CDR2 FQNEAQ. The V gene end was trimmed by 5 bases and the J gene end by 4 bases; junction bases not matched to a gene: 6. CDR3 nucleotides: TGTGCCAGCAGCCCCAGCGGGGGGGCCCCAGATACGCAGTATTTT. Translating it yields CASSPSGGAPDTQYF.

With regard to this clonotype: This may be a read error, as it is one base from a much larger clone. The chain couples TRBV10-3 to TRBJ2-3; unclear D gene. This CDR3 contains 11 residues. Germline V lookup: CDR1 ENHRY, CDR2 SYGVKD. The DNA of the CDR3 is TGTACCATCAGTGAAGGAGATACGCAGTATTTT. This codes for CTISEGDTQYF.

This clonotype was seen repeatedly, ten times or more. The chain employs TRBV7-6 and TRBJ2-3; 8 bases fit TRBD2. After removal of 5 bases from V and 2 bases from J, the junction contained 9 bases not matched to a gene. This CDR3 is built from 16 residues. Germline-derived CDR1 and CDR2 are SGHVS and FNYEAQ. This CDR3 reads CASSQGGAGATDTQYF. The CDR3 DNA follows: TGTGCCAGCAGCCAAGGGGGAGCGGGAGCCACAGATACGCAGTATTTT.

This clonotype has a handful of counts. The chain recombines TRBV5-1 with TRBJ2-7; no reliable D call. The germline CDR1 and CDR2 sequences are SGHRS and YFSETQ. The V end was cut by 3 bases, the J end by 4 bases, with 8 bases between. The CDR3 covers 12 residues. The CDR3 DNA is TGCGCCAGCAGCTCCGGACGTTACGAGCAGTACTTC. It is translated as CASSSGRYEQYF.

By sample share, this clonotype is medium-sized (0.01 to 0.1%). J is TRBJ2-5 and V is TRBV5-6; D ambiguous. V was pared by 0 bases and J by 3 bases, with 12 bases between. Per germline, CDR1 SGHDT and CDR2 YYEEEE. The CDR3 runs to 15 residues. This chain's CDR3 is CASSLARTDKETQYF. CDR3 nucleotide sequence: TGTGCCAGCAGCTTGGCTCGGACGGATAAAGAGACCCAGTACTTC.

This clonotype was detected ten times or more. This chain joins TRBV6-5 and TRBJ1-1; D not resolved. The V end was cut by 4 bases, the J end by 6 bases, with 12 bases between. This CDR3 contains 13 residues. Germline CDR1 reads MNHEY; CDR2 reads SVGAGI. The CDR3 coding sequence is TGTGCCAGCAGTTCCCCACTAGGGCCTGAAGCTTTCTTT. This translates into CASSSPLGPEAFF.

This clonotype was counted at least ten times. In nucleotides, the CDR3 is TGTGCCAGCGCTAGAGACAGCACCTATGGCTACACCTTC. Amino acid sequence: CASARDSTYGYTF. This chain uses TRBV12-3 or TRBV12-4 with TRBJ1-2; the D gene is possibly TRBD1 (5 bases). The length of the CDR3 is 13 residues. V was pared by 8 bases and J by 4 bases, with 14 bases between.

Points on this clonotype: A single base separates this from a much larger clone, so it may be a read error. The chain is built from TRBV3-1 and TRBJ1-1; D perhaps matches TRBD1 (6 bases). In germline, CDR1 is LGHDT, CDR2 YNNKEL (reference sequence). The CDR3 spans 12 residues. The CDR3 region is CASRQGNTKAFF. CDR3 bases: TGTGCCAGCAGGCAGGGGAACACTAAAGCTTTCTTT.

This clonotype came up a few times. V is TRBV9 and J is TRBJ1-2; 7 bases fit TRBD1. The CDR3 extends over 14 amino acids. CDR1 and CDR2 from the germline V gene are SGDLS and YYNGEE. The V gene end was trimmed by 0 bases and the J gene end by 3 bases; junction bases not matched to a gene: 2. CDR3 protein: CASSVGDSYYGYTF. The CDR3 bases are TGTGCCAGCAGCGTAGGGGACAGCTACTATGGCTACACCTTC.

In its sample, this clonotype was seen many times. The CDR3 here is CASSLGFSQPQHF. The CDR3 DNA reads as TGTGCCAGCAGCCTAGGCTTCAGCCAGCCCCAGCATTTT. The chain has TRBV12-3 or TRBV12-4 and TRBJ1-5; D ambiguous. V was cut by 6 bases and J by 7 bases, with 13 bases left in between. The CDR3 is 13 amino acids.

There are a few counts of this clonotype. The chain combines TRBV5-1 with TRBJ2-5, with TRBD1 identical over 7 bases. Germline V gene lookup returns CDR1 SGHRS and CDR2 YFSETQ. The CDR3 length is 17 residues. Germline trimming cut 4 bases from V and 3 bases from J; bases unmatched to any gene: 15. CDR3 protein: CASSGGQRLSFEETQYF. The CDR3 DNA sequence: TGCGCCAGCAGCGGGGGACAGCGTCTCTCTTTTGAAGAGACCCAGTACTTC.

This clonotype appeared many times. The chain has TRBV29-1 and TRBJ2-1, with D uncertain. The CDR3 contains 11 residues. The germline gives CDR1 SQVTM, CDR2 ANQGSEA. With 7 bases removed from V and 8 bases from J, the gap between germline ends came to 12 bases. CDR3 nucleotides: TGCAGCGCCCAGGTCCGCGATGAGCAGTTCTTC. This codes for CSAQVRDEQFF.

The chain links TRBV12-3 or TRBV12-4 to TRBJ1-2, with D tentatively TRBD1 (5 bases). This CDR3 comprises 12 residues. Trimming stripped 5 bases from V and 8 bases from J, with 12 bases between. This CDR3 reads CASSIDSWGYTF. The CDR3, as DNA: TGTGCCAGCAGTATCGACAGTTGGGGCTACACCTTC.

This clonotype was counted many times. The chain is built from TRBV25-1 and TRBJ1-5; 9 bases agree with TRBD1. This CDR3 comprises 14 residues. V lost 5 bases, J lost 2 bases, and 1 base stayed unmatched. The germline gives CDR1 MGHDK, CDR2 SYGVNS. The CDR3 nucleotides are TGTGCCAGCAGTTGGACAGGGGGCAATCAGCCCCAGCATTTT. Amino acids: CASSWTGGNQPQHF.

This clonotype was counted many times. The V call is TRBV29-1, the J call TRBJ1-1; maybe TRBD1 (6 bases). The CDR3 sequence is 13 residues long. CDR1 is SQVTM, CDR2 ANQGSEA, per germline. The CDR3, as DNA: TGCAGTGGACAGTACTGGCCGAACACTGAAGCTTTCTTT. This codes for CSGQYWPNTEAFF.

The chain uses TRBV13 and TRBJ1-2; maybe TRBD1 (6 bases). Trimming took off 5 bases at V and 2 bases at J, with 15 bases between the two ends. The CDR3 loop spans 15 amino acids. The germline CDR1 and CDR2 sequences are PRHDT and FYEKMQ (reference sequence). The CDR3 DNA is TGTGCCAGCAGCCCTGAGAGGACAGCGAACTATGGCTACACCTTC. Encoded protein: CASSPERTANYGYTF.

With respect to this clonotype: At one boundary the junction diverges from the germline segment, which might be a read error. The CDR3 DNA sequence: TGTGCCAGCAGTCGGAGCTCCTACAAGCAGTACTTC. Translation: CASSRSSYKQYF. The gene calls are TRBV12-3 or TRBV12-4 and TRBJ2-7; D unclear. The CDR3 sequence is 12 residues long.

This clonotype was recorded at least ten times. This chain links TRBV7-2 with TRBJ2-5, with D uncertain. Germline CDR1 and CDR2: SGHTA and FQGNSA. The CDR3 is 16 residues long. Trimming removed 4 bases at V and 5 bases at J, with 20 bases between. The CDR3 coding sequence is TGTGCCAGCAGCTCCGGACGGTGGGGTTTTGGGGAGACCCAGTACTTC. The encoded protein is CASSSGRWGFGETQYF. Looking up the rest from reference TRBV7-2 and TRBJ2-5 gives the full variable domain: GAGVSQSPSNKVTEKGKDVELRCDPISGHTALYWYRQSLGQGLEFLIYFQGNSAPDKSGLPSDRFSAERTGGSVSTLTIQRTQQEDSAVYLCASSSGRWGFGETQYFGPGTRLLVL.

The CDR3: CAILVHGTGQYEQYF. Written as DNA, the CDR3 is TGTGCCATCCTAGTTCACGGGACAGGGCAGTACGAGCAGTACTTC. V gene TRBV10-3 combines with J gene TRBJ2-7, with 9 bases fitting TRBD1. The V segment lost 8 bases and the J segment 4 bases; nucleotides outside the gene matches: 12. Germline CDR1 reads ENHRY; CDR2 reads SYGVKD. The CDR3 is 15 residues long.